The 30 T cell receptor beta chains in this list originate from one sample, sequenced in a study of control samples from healthy donors and cancer patients. The assay was immunoSEQ multiplex PCR, and TCRdb's table has in-frame clones only and misses some. The sample records roughly 190,000 clones, about nine tenths being singletons. The sequenced sample consisted of blood. These receptors all stem from a man aged 25 to 40 in good health.

This rearrangement joins TRBV7-6 to TRBJ2-7, with a weak D call TRBD2 (6 bases). There are 16 residues in the CDR3. Germline V gene data show CDR1 as SGHVS and CDR2 as FNYEAQ. V was cut by 0 bases and J by 2 bases, with 14 bases left in between. CDR3 protein: CASSLAPHGGTYEQYF. CDR3 nucleotides: TGTGCCAGCAGCTTAGCCCCCCACGGCGGGACCTACGAGCAGTACTTC.

The chain joins TRBV5-4 to TRBJ1-2, with 12 bases lining up with TRBD1. The ends lost 4 bases at V and 8 bases at J; junction bases unmatched: 6. Looked up from germline, CDR1 is SGHNT and CDR2 is YYREEE (reference sequence). The CDR3 covers 14 residues. CDR3 in DNA: TGTGCCAGCAGCCGGGGACAGGGGGCTGAGGGCTACACCTTC. As protein: CASSRGQGAEGYTF.

The chain's CDR3 is CASSTQPGNTIYF. Written as DNA, the CDR3 is TGTGCCAGCAGCACACAACCTGGAAACACCATATATTTT. The chain uses TRBV9 and TRBJ1-3; D unclear. The V and J ends lost 4 bases and 2 bases respectively, with 7 bases between them. In germline, CDR1 is SGDLS, CDR2 YYNGEE. The CDR3 is 13 amino acids. The full variable domain, in which reference TRBV9 and TRBJ1-3 provide the parts outside the CDR3, is DSGVTQTPKHLITATGQRVTLRCSPRSGDLSVYWYQQSLDQGLQFLIQYYNGEERAKGNILERFSAQQFPDLHSELNLSSLELGDSALYFCASSTQPGNTIYFGEGSWLTVV.

This clone was picked up one time. The rearrangement uses TRBV10-2 and TRBJ1-2; 10 nucleotides agree with TRBD1. Germline V lookup: CDR1 WSHSY, CDR2 SAAADI. J lost 4 bases, V lost 6 bases, and 5 bases had no gene match. The CDR3 runs 14 residues. The CDR3 protein is CASRAGTGVYGYTF. Here the CDR3 DNA reads TGCGCCAGCAGGGCCGGGACAGGGGTCTATGGCTACACCTTC.

The chain has TRBV24-1 and TRBJ2-3; D perhaps matches TRBD1 (5 bases). Deletions cut 4 bases from V and 3 bases from J, with 7 bases between. The length of the CDR3 is 13 residues. Germline V CDR1 and CDR2: KGHDR, SFDVKD. For the CDR3, the DNA is TGTGCCACCAGTGACCCAGGGACAGATACGCAGTATTTT. Translating gives CATSDPGTDTQYF.

CDR3 in DNA: TGTGCCAGCAGCGTAGCAGCCTCCCAGCGAGAAGGAGGCTACACCTTC. Amino acid sequence: CASSVAASQREGGYTF. The chain links TRBV9 to TRBJ1-2, with unresolved D. The germline CDR1 and CDR2 sequences are SGDLS and YYNGEE. V gave up 0 bases and J gave up 8 bases, with 20 bases separating them. The CDR3 has 16 amino acids. The full variable domain, its missing parts supplied by reference TRBV9 and TRBJ1-2, is DSGVTQTPKHLITATGQRVTLRCSPRSGDLSVYWYQQSLDQGLQFLIQYYNGEERAKGNILERFSAQQFPDLHSELNLSSLELGDSALYFCASSVAASQREGGYTFGSGTRLTVV.

This chain connects TRBV12-3 or TRBV12-4 to TRBJ1-3; D gene ambiguous. V lost 3 bases and J lost 4, with 7 bases in between. This CDR3 comprises 13 residues. The CDR3 loop is CASSFLEGNTIYF. The CDR3 DNA is TGTGCCAGCAGTTTCTTGGAGGGAAACACCATATATTTT.

This clone showed up just once. CDR3 DNA sequence: TGTGCCAGTAGTGAGACCCTGAGCGTCACCGAGCAGTACTTC. Its translation is CASSETLSVTEQYF. The chain uses TRBV19 and TRBJ2-7; D gene uncertain. Germline-derived CDR1 and CDR2 are LNHDA and SQIVND (reference sequence). With 5 bases removed from V and 6 bases from J, the gap between germline ends came to 17 bases. This CDR3 has 14 residues.

A remark on this clone: Additional DNA sequences in this sample encode the identical CDR3. The V call is TRBV4-1, the J call TRBJ1-1, with a possible D match to TRBD1 (5 bases). CDR1 is MGHRA, CDR2 YSYEKL, per germline. V gave up 4 bases and J gave up 2 bases, with 14 bases separating them. The CDR3 totals 15 residues. The CDR3: CASSPQVGQNTEAFF. Here the CDR3 DNA reads TGCGCCAGCAGCCCCCAGGTCGGACAAAACACTGAAGCTTTCTTT.

This clone was observed a single time. This rearrangement joins TRBV25-1 to TRBJ1-2, with 7 bases that match TRBD1. The CDR3 extends over 15 amino acids. Germline values: CDR1 MGHDK, CDR2 SYGVNS. Germline trimming cut 1 base from V and 6 bases from J; bases unmatched to any gene: 8. The DNA for the CDR3 is TGTGCCAGCAGTGAATTTTGGCGGGACAGCAATGGCTACACCTTC. Translation gives CASSEFWRDSNGYTF.

The chain recombines TRBV4-1 with TRBJ1-5; a weak D match, TRBD1 (5 bases). V dropped 3 bases and J dropped 6 bases, with 21 bases sitting between them. This CDR3 is 17 amino acids long. Germline CDR1 MGHRA, CDR2 YSYEKL. CDR3 bases: TGCGCCAGCAGCCAGACAGAAGTGCGGGGTCGAGGTCAGCCCCAGCATTTT. Encoded protein: CASSQTEVRGRGQPQHF.

The rearrangement joins TRBV4-1 to TRBJ2-1; TRBD1 or TRBD2 may be the D gene (6 bases each). The CDR3 extends over 13 amino acids. Germline V gene data show CDR1 as MGHRA and CDR2 as YSYEKL. Trimming took off 4 bases at V and 10 bases at J, with 14 bases between the two ends. The CDR3 DNA is TGCGCCAGCAGCCGCGGGGACAAAGGGGAGCAGTTCTTC. Its protein product is CASSRGDKGEQFF.

This sequence joins TRBV5-6 and TRBJ2-7; 7 nucleotides match TRBD2. V gave up 1 base and J gave up 2 bases; unmatched junction bases: 3. This CDR3 has 14 residues. In germline, CDR1 is SGHDT, CDR2 YYEEEE. CDR3 residues: CASSLSRGAYEQYF. The CDR3 DNA reads TGTGCCAGCAGCTTGTCCCGGGGGGCCTACGAGCAGTACTTC.

This chain connects TRBV2 to TRBJ1-5, with D uncertain. V was shortened by 5 bases and J by 9 bases, with 14 bases between the two germline ends. This CDR3 region has 13 residues. CDR1 is SNHLY and CDR2 is FYNNEI in the germline V gene. The CDR3 region has the DNA TGTGCCAGCAGTCCCACCGAACGTCGGCCCCAGCATTTT. It codes for CASSPTERRPQHF.

The CDR3 nucleotides read TGTGCCAGCAGCTCCAAGCAGGGGGCCTCTGGCTACACCTTC. Translating it yields CASSSKQGASGYTF. J is TRBJ1-2 and V is TRBV7-9; 8 positions match TRBD1. Per the germline V gene, CDR1 is SEHNR and CDR2 is FQNEAQ (reference sequence). The CDR3 is made up of 14 amino acids. Germline trimming cut 4 bases from V and 7 bases from J; bases unmatched to any gene: 8.

The chain combines TRBV5-1 with TRBJ2-2; 9 nucleotides agree with TRBD1. The J segment lost 4 bases and the V segment lost 4 bases, leaving 2 bases of the junction unmatched. The CDR3 runs to 14 residues. Germline lookup yields CDR1 SGHRS and CDR2 YFSETQ. In nucleotides, the CDR3 is TGCGCCAGCAGCGTACAGGGGGCCACCGGGGAGCTGTTTTTT. Translating gives CASSVQGATGELFF.

The chain links TRBV29-1 to TRBJ1-1, with 9 bases identical to TRBD1. The germline V gene has CDR1 SQVTM and CDR2 ANQGSEA. V trimming: 7 bases; J trimming: 1 base; junction bases outside the gene matches: 7. CDR3 length: 14 amino acids. CDR3 in amino acids: CSAGDRARNTEAFF. CDR3 in DNA: TGCAGCGCCGGGGACAGGGCACGGAACACTGAAGCTTTCTTT.

This clone was detected only once. CDR3 protein: CASSLAGEVRTYEQYF. DNA for the CDR3: TGCGCCAGCAGCTTGGCCGGGGAGGTCCGAACCTACGAGCAGTACTTC. The rearrangement links TRBV5-1 to TRBJ2-7; possible D gene TRBD2, 6 bases. Germline CDR1 and CDR2: SGHRS and YFSETQ. This CDR3 is built from 16 residues. V lost 0 bases and J lost 2, with 15 bases in between.

The rearrangement joins TRBV18 to TRBJ1-1; unclear D gene. The CDR3 sequence is 15 residues long. The germline V and J ends were trimmed by 1 base and 1 base, with 10 bases remaining between them. The V gene's germline CDR1 is KGHSH and CDR2 LQKENI. The CDR3 is CASSPQKVQNTEAFF. For the CDR3, the DNA is TGTGCCAGCTCACCACAAAAGGTACAGAACACTGAAGCTTTCTTT.

CDR3 sequence: CASKMAQGGPPLHF. DNA of the CDR3: TGTGCCAGTAAAATGGCACAGGGAGGTCCACCCCTCCACTTT. This chain joins TRBV19 and TRBJ1-6, with TRBD1 as a possible D gene (6 bases). V was shortened by 7 bases and J by 11 bases, with 18 bases between the two germline ends. The CDR3 loop spans 14 amino acids. Germline V gene data show CDR1 as LNHDA and CDR2 as SQIVND (reference sequence).

This sequence joins TRBV14 and TRBJ2-3; TRBD1 matches 9 bases. The CDR3 sequence is 13 residues long. The junction had 3 bases not matched to a gene; V was cut back by 3 bases and J by 8 bases. Looked up from germline, CDR1 is SGHDN and CDR2 is FVKESK. DNA of the CDR3: TGTGCCAGCAGCCAGACAGGGGGGGGTACGCAGTATTTT. This sequence encodes CASSQTGGGTQYF.

The DNA of the CDR3 is TGTGCCAGCAGCCAAAGAGGGTTCGCCTCCTACGAGCAGTACTTC. As protein: CASSQRGFASYEQYF. This sequence joins TRBV3-1 (or the pseudogene TRBV3-2) and TRBJ2-7; possible D gene TRBD2, 5 bases. Trimming cost V 2 bases and J 0 bases, with 11 bases left between them. This CDR3 is built from 15 residues. CDR1 is LGHDT, CDR2 YNNKEL, per germline (reference sequence).

The rearrangement joins TRBV14 to TRBJ2-1, with D tentatively TRBD2 (5 bases). V gave up 2 bases and J gave up 0 bases, with 14 bases separating them. The germline V gene has CDR1 SGHDN and CDR2 FVKESK. This CDR3 is built from 17 residues. As DNA, the CDR3 is TGTGCCAGCAGCCAACGGAGGTTAAGGAGCTCCTACAATGAGCAGTTCTTC. Amino acid sequence: CASSQRRLRSSYNEQFF.

The chain recombines TRBV5-1 with TRBJ2-1, with 8 positions matching TRBD1. Germline assignment: CDR1 SGHRS and CDR2 YFSETQ. The CDR3 runs to 14 residues. V shed 8 bases, J shed 4 bases, and the junction held 8 bases outside the gene matches. The CDR3 reads CASQPGQEYNEQFF. CDR3 nucleotides: TGCGCCAGTCAACCGGGACAGGAGTACAATGAGCAGTTCTTC.

The V and J genes are TRBV4-1 and TRBJ1-2; 7 bases fit TRBD1. There are 14 residues in the CDR3. Germline V CDR1 and CDR2: MGHRA, YSYEKL. V trimming: 1 base; J trimming: 7 bases; junction bases outside the gene matches: 6. The CDR3: CASSQVRDRAGYTF. CDR3 bases: TGCGCCAGCAGCCAAGTTCGCGACAGGGCTGGCTACACCTTC.

The chain couples TRBV21-1 to TRBJ1-5. TRBV21-1 corresponds to a pseudogene. This CDR3 region has 19 residues. The CDR3 DNA reads as TGTGCCAGCAGCAAAGCGACCGGGACCCATCTCTCACTGGTTCAGCCCCAGCATTTT. As protein: CASSKATGTHLSLVQPQHF.

This clone has only one observation. V and J are TRBV18 and TRBJ2-5; no clear D. CDR3 length: 13 residues. CDR1 and CDR2 from the germline V gene are KGHSH and LQKENI. V was clipped by 3 bases and J by 5 bases, with 10 bases between them. DNA for the CDR3: TGTGCCAGCTCACCCCCAGCCGGGGAGACCCAGTACTTC. Translated: CASSPPAGETQYF.

The chain carries TRBV4-1 and TRBJ1-6, with 9 positions matching TRBD1. The CDR3 is 16 residues long. The germline V gene encodes CDR1 MGHRA and CDR2 YSYEKL. J gave up 5 bases and V 3 bases, and 5 bases lay outside the gene matches. CDR3 loop: CASSHYRGQNNSPLHF. The DNA of the CDR3 is TGCGCCAGCAGCCATTACAGGGGGCAAAATAATTCACCCCTCCACTTT.

The chain has TRBV3-1 (or the pseudogene TRBV3-2) and TRBJ2-3, with 7 bases that match TRBD1. CDR3 length: 14 amino acids. The germline CDR1 and CDR2 sequences are LGHDT and YNNKEL (reference sequence). J was trimmed by 0 bases and V by 6 bases; bases with no gene match: 3. The CDR3 DNA is TGTGCCAGCAGTCGGGACAGCAGCACAGATACGCAGTATTTT. This codes for CASSRDSSTDTQYF.

This clone has only one observation. J is TRBJ2-1 and V is TRBV2, with D maybe TRBD1 (7 bases). Trimming took 5 bases from V and 6 from J, leaving 17 bases between them. CDR1 and CDR2 (germline): SNHLY, FYNNEI. This CDR3 contains 15 residues. CDR3 coding DNA: TGTGCCAGCAGTCCTGACAGGGTGGGAGGCAATGAGCAGTTCTTC. Its protein is CASSPDRVGGNEQFF.